These T cell receptor beta chains were read from a single sample in a study of early T cells in non-severe SARS-CoV-2 infection. Using its own MiXCR run on the 5' RACE reads, TCRdb lists one record per CDR3 protein. The sample lists 65,000 to 85,000 distinct CDR3 sequences, roughly 16% occurring once. Sequenced input: whole blood. Source of these receptors: an adult who was a healthcare worker with PCR-confirmed SARS-CoV-2 infection or an uninfected control (not recorded which). Each CDR3 is given with its conserved first and last residue. Each record gives: J gene, V gene, clone size, D gene, CDR3 protein, CDR3 DNA. D genes are given only for firm matches. Not all rows give a size; the values are once, few, many and, for expanded clones, a class.

j_call: TRBJ1-1; v_call: TRBV12-3/TRBV12-4; clone_size: NA; d_call: NA; cdr3_aa: CASSLPTGHNMNTEAFF; cdr3_nt: TGTGCCAGCAGTTTACCAACGGGCCACAACATGAACACTGAAGCTTTCTTT
j_call: TRBJ1-1; v_call: TRBV7-9; clone_size: NA; d_call: NA; cdr3_aa: CASSSAGTEAFF; cdr3_nt: TGTGCCAGCAGCTCCGCAGGAACTGAAGCTTTCTTT
j_call: TRBJ2-7; v_call: TRBV19; clone_size: NA; d_call: NA; cdr3_aa: CASRSQVGSSYEQYF; cdr3_nt: TGTGCCAGTAGATCTCAGGTTGGGAGCTCCTACGAGCAGTACTTC
j_call: TRBJ2-1; v_call: TRBV10-2; clone_size: few; d_call: TRBD1; cdr3_aa: CASINRGGYNEQFF; cdr3_nt: TGCGCCAGCATAAACAGGGGTGGCTACAATGAGCAGTTCTTC
j_call: TRBJ1-5; v_call: TRBV7-6; clone_size: many; d_call: NA; cdr3_aa: CASSSQGQGNQPQHF; cdr3_nt: TGTGCCAGCAGCTCCCAAGGGCAGGGCAATCAGCCCCAGCATTTT
j_call: TRBJ1-1; v_call: TRBV29-1; clone_size: few; d_call: TRBD1; cdr3_aa: CSVGAGGGTEAFF; cdr3_nt: TGCAGCGTCGGGGCAGGGGGAGGGACTGAAGCTTTCTTT
j_call: TRBJ1-6; v_call: TRBV6-4; clone_size: many; d_call: NA; cdr3_aa: CASRTRDGNSPLHF; cdr3_nt: TGTGCCAGCAGAACCCGGGACGGCAATTCACCCCTCCACTTT
j_call: TRBJ1-4; v_call: TRBV19; clone_size: NA; d_call: NA; cdr3_aa: CASTETEGNEKLFF; cdr3_nt: TGTGCCAGTACCGAGACGGAGGGCAATGAAAAACTGTTTTTT
j_call: TRBJ2-3; v_call: TRBV9; clone_size: NA; d_call: TRBD1; cdr3_aa: CASSALGTGGLDTQYF; cdr3_nt: TGTGCCAGCAGCGCCCTCGGGACAGGGGGCCTAGATACGCAGTATTTT
j_call: TRBJ2-5; v_call: TRBV7-6; clone_size: NA; d_call: TRBD2; cdr3_aa: CASSLQTSGLGETQYF; cdr3_nt: TGTGCCAGCAGCTTACAGACTAGCGGGTTGGGGGAGACCCAGTACTTC
j_call: TRBJ1-6; v_call: TRBV4-1; clone_size: NA; d_call: NA; cdr3_aa: CASSQEALTNSPLHF; cdr3_nt: TGCGCCAGCAGCCAAGAGGCTTTAACTAATTCACCCCTCCACTTT
j_call: TRBJ2-7; v_call: TRBV7-2; clone_size: many; d_call: TRBD2; cdr3_aa: CASSYGTSTTYEQYF; cdr3_nt: TGTGCCAGCAGCTACGGGACTAGCACTACCTACGAGCAGTACTTC
j_call: TRBJ1-5; v_call: TRBV5-1; clone_size: NA; d_call: TRBD1; cdr3_aa: CASSLGDRGTQPQHF; cdr3_nt: TGCGCCAGCAGCTTGGGGGACAGGGGCACTCAGCCCCAGCATTTT
j_call: TRBJ2-3; v_call: TRBV15; clone_size: once; d_call: NA; cdr3_aa: CATSRFGLSGDVGGTDTQYF; cdr3_nt: TGTGCCACCAGCAGGTTTGGGTTGTCGGGGGACGTAGGAGGAACAGATACGCAGTATTTT
j_call: TRBJ2-3; v_call: TRBV29-1; clone_size: NA; d_call: NA; cdr3_aa: CSVDPGDTDTQYF; cdr3_nt: TGCAGCGTTGATCCCGGAGACACAGATACGCAGTATTTT
j_call: TRBJ1-4; v_call: TRBV7-9; clone_size: once; d_call: NA; cdr3_aa: CASSISGKLFF; cdr3_nt: TGTGCCAGCAGCATTAGCGGAAAACTGTTTTTT
j_call: TRBJ2-7; v_call: TRBV9; clone_size: NA; d_call: TRBD2; cdr3_aa: CASSVDSGLAGGDEQYF; cdr3_nt: TGTGCCAGCAGCGTAGATTCGGGACTAGCGGGAGGAGACGAGCAGTACTTC
j_call: TRBJ2-7; v_call: TRBV29-1; clone_size: few; d_call: NA; cdr3_aa: CSAREVEQYF; cdr3_nt: TGCAGCGCCCGCGAGGTCGAGCAGTACTTC
j_call: TRBJ2-1; v_call: TRBV11-3; clone_size: NA; d_call: TRBD2; cdr3_aa: CASSHPAGVIHEQFF; cdr3_nt: TGTGCCAGCAGCCATCCAGCGGGAGTAATCCATGAGCAGTTCTTC
j_call: TRBJ1-2; v_call: TRBV18; clone_size: NA; d_call: NA; cdr3_aa: CASSPGLTYGYTF; cdr3_nt: TGTGCCAGCTCACCAGGGTTAACCTATGGCTACACCTTC
j_call: TRBJ2-3; v_call: TRBV7-8; clone_size: few; d_call: NA; cdr3_aa: CASSLAPGDPTDTQYF; cdr3_nt: TGTGCCAGCAGCTTAGCTCCAGGGGATCCCACAGATACGCAGTATTTT
j_call: TRBJ2-5; v_call: TRBV30; clone_size: few; d_call: TRBD2; cdr3_aa: CAWGASGRPRAQYF; cdr3_nt: TGTGCCTGGGGGGCTAGCGGGAGGCCCCGGGCCCAGTACTTC
j_call: TRBJ1-2; v_call: TRBV3-1; clone_size: many; d_call: TRBD1; cdr3_aa: CASSQDGTGNGYTF; cdr3_nt: TGTGCCAGCAGCCAAGATGGGACAGGGAACGGCTACACCTTC
j_call: TRBJ2-3; v_call: TRBV6-1; clone_size: NA; d_call: NA; cdr3_aa: CASSEGLGTDTQYF; cdr3_nt: TGTGCCAGCAGTGAAGGCCTGGGCACAGATACGCAGTATTTT
j_call: TRBJ2-3; v_call: TRBV24-1; clone_size: NA; d_call: TRBD2; cdr3_aa: CATSDLAGARTDTQYF; cdr3_nt: TGTGCCACCAGTGATCTAGCGGGAGCTCGCACAGATACGCAGTATTTT
j_call: TRBJ2-1; v_call: TRBV30; clone_size: few; d_call: TRBD2; cdr3_aa: CAWSRGLAGVRNEQFF; cdr3_nt: TGTGCCTGGAGTAGGGGACTAGCGGGAGTGCGCAATGAGCAGTTCTTC